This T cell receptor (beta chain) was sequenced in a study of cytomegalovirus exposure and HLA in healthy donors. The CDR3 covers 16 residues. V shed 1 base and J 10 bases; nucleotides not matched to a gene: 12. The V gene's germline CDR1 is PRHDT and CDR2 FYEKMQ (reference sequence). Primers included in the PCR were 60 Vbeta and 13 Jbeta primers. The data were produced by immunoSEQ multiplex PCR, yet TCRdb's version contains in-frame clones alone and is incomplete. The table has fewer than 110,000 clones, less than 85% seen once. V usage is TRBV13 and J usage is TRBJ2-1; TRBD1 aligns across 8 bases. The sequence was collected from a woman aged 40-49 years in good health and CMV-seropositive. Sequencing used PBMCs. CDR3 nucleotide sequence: TGTGCCAGCAGCTTAGATAGTGGGACAGGACTTCTGGAGCAGTTCTTC. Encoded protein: CASSLDSGTGLLEQFF.